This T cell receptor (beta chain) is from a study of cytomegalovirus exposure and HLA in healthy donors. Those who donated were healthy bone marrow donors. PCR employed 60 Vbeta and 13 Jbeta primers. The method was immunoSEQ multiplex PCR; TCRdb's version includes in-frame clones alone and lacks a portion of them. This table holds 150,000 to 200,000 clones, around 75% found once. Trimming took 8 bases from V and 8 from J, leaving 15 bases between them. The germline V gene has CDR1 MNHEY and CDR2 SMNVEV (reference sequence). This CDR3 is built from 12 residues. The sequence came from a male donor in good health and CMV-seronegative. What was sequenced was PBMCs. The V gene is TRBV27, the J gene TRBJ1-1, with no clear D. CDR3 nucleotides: TGTGCCAGCTATTCTAACGGGTACGAAGCTTTCTTT. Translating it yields CASYSNGYEAFF.